These T cell receptor beta chains were read from a single sample in a study of response to subunit inactivated influenza vaccine. TCRdb reprocessed the RT-PCR reads with MiXCR, giving one entry per CDR3 protein. The sample carries some 550,000 distinct CDR3 sequences, around 21% recorded once. This sample also belongs to another study, concerning T cells expressing NK-cell markers.

Sequencing used CD4+ T cells sorted from PBMCs, obtained 11 to 12 days after vaccination. The source is a man aged 45-60 years who received an inactivated influenza vaccine. CDR3s include the opening cysteine and the closing phenylalanine or tryptophan. The D gene is left open where the match is weak. Not all rows give a size; the values are once, few, many and, for expanded clones, a class.

abundance | j_gene | v_gene | d_gene | CDR3nt | CDR3aa
. | TRBJ1-4 | TRBV2 | . | TGTGCCAGCAAAGCGGCGAATGAAAAACTGTTTTTT | CASKAANEKLFF
many | TRBJ1-5 | TRBV12-3/TRBV12-4 | . | TGTGCCAGCAGTCCCCCGGGGCTTTCCCTTAATCAGCCCCAGCATTTT | CASSPPGLSLNQPQHF
many | TRBJ2-1 | TRBV28 | TRBD2 | TGTGCCAGCGGTCCTCTAGCGGGAGCTAGGGATGAGCAGTTCTTC | CASGPLAGARDEQFF
few | TRBJ2-7 | TRBV20-1 | TRBD2 | TGCAGTGCTAGAGTCCCGACTAGCGGGAGCCACGAGCAGTACTTC | CSARVPTSGSHEQYF
. | TRBJ1-2 | TRBV5-1 | . | TGCGCCAGCAGCTTGAAAGCTCCTAACTATGGCTACACCTTC | CASSLKAPNYGYTF
. | TRBJ2-3 | TRBV11-1 | TRBD1 | TGTGCCAGCAGCACTCCTCGGGACAGGGGTACAGATACGCAGTATTTT | CASSTPRDRGTDTQYF
. | TRBJ2-1 | TRBV6-1 | TRBD2 | TGTGCCAGCAGACTAGCGGGACAGGATGAGCAGTTCTTC | CASRLAGQDEQFF
. | TRBJ2-3 | TRBV9 | TRBD2 | TGTGCCAGCACCCGGGAGGCGGGCACAGATACGCAGTATTTT | CASTREAGTDTQYF
few | TRBJ2-2 | TRBV12-3/TRBV12-4 | TRBD2 | TGTGCCAGCAGCCCACTAGCGGGGGTGCTTTCTGGGGAGCTGTTTTTT | CASSPLAGVLSGELFF
. | TRBJ2-7 | TRBV5-6 | . | TGTGCCAGCAGCTTGGTAATTTCCGACGACGAGCAGTACTTC | CASSLVISDDEQYF
. | TRBJ1-2 | TRBV7-9 | . | TGTGCCAGCAGCTTAACCACAGTGGCCGGGAATGGCTACACCTTC | CASSLTTVAGNGYTF
. | TRBJ2-7 | TRBV6-5 | . | TGTGCCAGCAGTTCCCTTGGGGCGACAGGTTATTACGAGCAGTACTTC | CASSSLGATGYYEQYF
many | TRBJ2-1 | TRBV19 | . | TGTGCCAGTAGCATCGACGGATACAATGAGCAGTTCTTC | CASSIDGYNEQFF
. | TRBJ2-3 | TRBV7-9 | . | TGTGCCAGCAGCTTAGCGGGGGGCTCCAGGGATACGCAGTATTTT | CASSLAGGSRDTQYF
. | TRBJ2-4 | TRBV4-1 | TRBD2 | TGCGCCAGCAGCCCAGGACTAGCAAGAGCCAAAAACATTCAGTACTTC | CASSPGLARAKNIQYF
few | TRBJ2-3 | TRBV5-1 | TRBD2 | TGCGCCAGCAGCTTGGTTCGGGCTAGCGGTAGCACAGATACGCAGTATTTT | CASSLVRASGSTDTQYF
. | TRBJ2-7 | TRBV7-8 | . | TGTGCCAGCAGCCGGGACCGTGGGGGTGTTCCCTACGAGCAGTACTTC | CASSRDRGGVPYEQYF
. | TRBJ2-1 | TRBV20-1 | . | TGCAGTGCTGTGACCGGGTCTATCGAAGGGGGCTCCTACAATGAGCAGTTCTTC | CSAVTGSIEGGSYNEQFF
. | TRBJ2-1 | TRBV11-2 | . | TGTGCCAGCAGCTCATCCGTCGGGACCGAGCAGTTCTTC | CASSSSVGTEQFF
. | TRBJ2-3 | TRBV20-1 | . | TGCAGTGCCGCCTCCTCGGGCGGGAGCACAGATACGCAGTATTTT | CSAASSGGSTDTQYF
once | TRBJ2-4 | TRBV20-1 | . | TGCAGTGCGCCCAGGGGGGTAAACATTCAGTACTTC | CSAPRGVNIQYF
few | TRBJ2-2 | TRBV5-1 | . | TGCGCCAGCACTCGGACACCTAACACCGGGGAGCTGTTTTTT | CASTRTPNTGELFF
few | TRBJ2-5 | TRBV2 | . | TGTGCCAGCAGAAGCATACTAGTTCGAACAGAGACCCAGTACTTC | CASRSILVRTETQYF
. | TRBJ2-5 | TRBV20-1 | TRBD2 | TGCAGTGCTAGAGACGGCCGAGCGGGGGGGTTGGGAGAGACCCAGTACTTC | CSARDGRAGGLGETQYF
few | TRBJ2-1 | TRBV7-2 | TRBD2 | TGTGCCAGCAGCTTCCAGCGGGGCTCCTACAATGAGCAGTTCTTC | CASSFQRGSYNEQFF
. | TRBJ2-5 | TRBV12-3/TRBV12-4 | . | TGTGCCAGCAAGGATAACATTCAAGAGACCCAGTACTTC | CASKDNIQETQYF
few | TRBJ2-2 | TRBV10-3 | TRBD2 | TGTGCCATCAGTAGCCGGGAGGGCGGGGAGCTGTTTTTT | CAISSREGGELFF
. | TRBJ2-3 | TRBV24-1 | . | TGTGCCACCAGTGATTTGCAAAGCGATACGCAGTATTTT | CATSDLQSDTQYF
. | TRBJ1-4 | TRBV20-1 | TRBD1 | TGCAGTGCTAGCCGAACGGCAGGGGGCCCCGAAAAACTGTTTTTT | CSASRTAGGPEKLFF
. | TRBJ2-2 | TRBV6-2/TRBV6-3 | . | TGTGCCAGCAGTTACCCGTACAAGAACACCGGGGAGCTGTTTTTT | CASSYPYKNTGELFF
many | TRBJ1-4 | TRBV12-3/TRBV12-4 | . | TGTGCCAGCAGCCTTACAGGGCCCAATGAAAAACTGTTTTTT | CASSLTGPNEKLFF
many | TRBJ2-1 | TRBV29-1 | . | TGCAGCGTGACTTGGGGAGGCTCCTACAATGAGCAGTTCTTC | CSVTWGGSYNEQFF
many | TRBJ2-7 | TRBV20-1 | TRBD2 | TGCAGTGCTAGCCCGGGACTAGCGAGGGTATACGAGCAGTACTTC | CSASPGLARVYEQYF
few | TRBJ2-1 | TRBV20-1 | . | TGCAGTGCTATGAGCCGCGGTGGGTATAGATCCTACAATGAGCAGTTCTTC | CSAMSRGGYRSYNEQFF
few | TRBJ2-7 | TRBV28 | TRBD2 | TGTGCCAGCAGCCGAATAACTAGCGGGACCTCCTTC | CASSRITSGTSF
. | TRBJ2-5 | TRBV5-1 | TRBD2 | TGCGCCAGCAGCCCGCGGGGGGGTCGCCAAGAGACCCAGTACTTC | CASSPRGGRQETQYF
few | TRBJ1-2 | TRBV28 | . | TGTGCCACCCAGAGGCCGGGACAAACCTATGGCTACACCTTC | CATQRPGQTYGYTF
many | TRBJ1-1 | TRBV4-1 | . | TGCGCCAGCAGTTTTTCACTGGGACCTCTAAGCCCTGAAGCTTTCTTT | CASSFSLGPLSPEAFF
. | TRBJ1-5 | TRBV20-1 | TRBD1 | TGCAGTGCTAGAGAGCCACAGGGGGATCAGCCCCAGCATTTT | CSAREPQGDQPQHF
. | TRBJ2-7 | TRBV6-5 | . | TGTGCCAGCAGTTACGTATACGGGCCCTCGTACGAGCAGTACTTC | CASSYVYGPSYEQYF
few | TRBJ2-5 | TRBV29-1 | TRBD2 | TGCAGCGTTTTTACCTCGGGACTAGCGGGGGAGACCCAGTACTTC | CSVFTSGLAGETQYF
few | TRBJ1-1 | TRBV7-9 | . | TGTGCCAGCAGCTTAGTTCTTGCCCTCATGAACACTGAAGCTTTCTTT | CASSLVLALMNTEAFF
. | TRBJ2-1 | TRBV9 | . | TGTGCCAGCAGCCGTGGGGGATCCTCCTACAATGAGCAGTTCTTC | CASSRGGSSYNEQFF
. | TRBJ1-5 | TRBV29-1 | TRBD1 | TGCAGCGTCGGCACCGGGACAGGGGGCCATCAGCCCCAGCATTTT | CSVGTGTGGHQPQHF
many | TRBJ2-1 | TRBV7-9 | TRBD2 | TGTGCCACCGGACTAGCGGGGGTTGATGAGCAGTTCTTC | CATGLAGVDEQFF
. | TRBJ2-1 | TRBV5-1 | TRBD1 | TGCGCCAGCAGCTTGGCGACAGGGAGCAATGAGCAGTTCTTC | CASSLATGSNEQFF
. | TRBJ2-5 | TRBV11-2 | TRBD2 | TGTGCCAGCAGCTTAGGGCGGGGGGTAATACCGGAGACCCAGTACTTC | CASSLGRGVIPETQYF
few | TRBJ2-5 | TRBV3-1 | TRBD2 | TGTGCCAGCAGCCAAGATTCGCGGTACCGTGGTAGCGGGGTATATGAGACCCAGTACTTC | CASSQDSRYRGSGVYETQYF
many | TRBJ2-7 | TRBV6-1 | TRBD2 | TGTGCCAGCAAACCCCCGACGGGAGGGCCCTACGAGCAGTACTTC | CASKPPTGGPYEQYF
. | TRBJ2-3 | TRBV5-1 | . | TGCGCCAGCAGCTTGTCAGGGTCCGGTGATACGCAGTATTTT | CASSLSGSGDTQYF